Following are 17 T cell receptor beta chains from one sample sequenced in a study of blood T cell repertoires in COVID-19. Here immunoSEQ multiplex PCR was the method, and the copy in TCRdb shows in-frame clones only, minus some. Among about 210,000 clones listed, 80% to 90% were seen once. The sample consisted of peripheral blood. These TCRs come from a woman aged 40 to 50 with active or convalescent COVID-19.

This clone was observed a handful of times. The V call is TRBV24-1, the J call TRBJ2-2; possible D gene TRBD2, 6 bases. This CDR3 has 17 residues. Looked up from germline, CDR1 is KGHDR and CDR2 is SFDVKD. V was cut by 4 bases and J by 3 bases, with 17 bases left in between. The CDR3: CATSDPRRGGDTGELFF. As DNA, the CDR3 is TGTGCCACCAGTGACCCGCGGAGGGGAGGCGACACCGGGGAGCTGTTTTTT.

This clone has more than one count but fewer than ten. The genes are TRBV19 and TRBJ1-2; 12 bases agree with TRBD1. CDR1 LNHDA and CDR2 SQIVND come from the germline V gene (reference sequence). CDR3 length equals 16 residues. Germline trimming cut 6 bases from V and 3 bases from J; bases unmatched to any gene: 8. CDR3 region: CASRGTGGASDYGYTF. CDR3 DNA: TGTGCCAGTAGGGGGACAGGGGGCGCTTCGGACTATGGCTACACCTTC.

The chain has TRBV30 and TRBJ1-2, with D perhaps TRBD1 (5 bases). Per the germline V gene, CDR1 is GTSNPN and CDR2 is SVGIG (reference sequence). Between the trimmed V and J ends, which lost 0 bases and 2 bases, there was a span of 10 bases. This CDR3 region has 14 residues. In DNA, the CDR3 is TGTGCCTGGAGTGTACCTCAGGGAAACTATGGCTACACCTTC. Protein: CAWSVPQGNYGYTF.

The chain is built from TRBV6-5 and TRBJ1-2; tentative D call: TRBD1 (5 bases). This CDR3 comprises 11 residues. Trimming took off 6 bases at V and 8 bases at J, with 10 bases between the two ends. In germline, CDR1 is MNHEY, CDR2 SVGAGI. Written as DNA, the CDR3 is TGTGCCAGCAGGTCCAGGACAGGCTACACCTTC. Residues: CASRSRTGYTF.

V is TRBV19 and J is TRBJ1-2; 9 nucleotides line up with TRBD1. Germline assignment: CDR1 LNHDA and CDR2 SQIVND (reference sequence). The CDR3 loop spans 16 amino acids. With V trimmed by 5 bases and J by 4 bases, 11 bases remained unmatched. The CDR3 nucleotides are TGTGCCAGTAGTCGTGTGGGACAGGGATTCGGCTATGGCTACACCTTC. This codes for CASSRVGQGFGYGYTF.

This clone was seen a handful of times. The chain combines TRBV2 with TRBJ1-2; D is unclear. The germline V gene has CDR1 SNHLY and CDR2 FYNNEI. CDR3 length: 14 amino acids. The V end lost 3 bases, the J end lost 2 bases, and 10 bases lay between the germline ends. CDR3 region: CASSDSGRNYGYTF. The CDR3 nucleotides are TGTGCCAGCAGTGACTCGGGAAGAAACTATGGCTACACCTTC.

This clone showed up just a few times. V is TRBV28 and J is TRBJ1-6, with a tentative D call TRBD1 (6 bases). Germline CDR1 MDHEN, CDR2 SYDVKM. The CDR3 loop spans 15 amino acids. Between the trimmed V and J ends, which lost 1 base and 9 bases, there was a span of 13 bases. The CDR3 sequence is CASSLYAGAGSPLHF. The CDR3 DNA reads TGTGCCAGCAGTTTATATGCGGGGGCCGGTTCACCCCTCCACTTT.

The J gene is TRBJ1-1, the V gene TRBV14, with 12 bases matching TRBD1. Per germline, CDR1 SGHDN and CDR2 FVKESK. J was trimmed by 12 bases and V by 5 bases; bases with no gene match: 10. This CDR3 comprises 14 residues. The CDR3, as DNA: TGTGCCAGCAGCAAAAAGGGGACAGGGGGCAATTCTTTCTTT. Translating gives CASSKKGTGGNSFF. The full variable domain, its missing parts supplied by reference TRBV14 and TRBJ1-1, is EAGVTQFPSHSVIEKGQTVTLRCDPISGHDNLYWYRRVMGKEIKFLLHFVKESKQDESGMPNNRFLAERTGGTYSTLKVQPAELEDSGVYFCASSKKGTGGNSFFGQGTRLTVV.

V gene TRBV5-1 combines with J gene TRBJ2-7, with TRBD1 as a possible D gene (5 bases). The germline CDR1 and CDR2 sequences are SGHRS and YFSETQ. CDR3 length: 13 residues. V was cut by 2 bases and J by 2 bases, with 8 bases left in between. This CDR3 reads CASSFRGPYEQYF. The CDR3 nucleotides are TGCGCCAGCAGCTTTAGGGGCCCCTACGAGCAGTACTTC.

V usage is TRBV3-1 (or the pseudogene TRBV3-2) and J usage is TRBJ2-7; 14 bases line up with TRBD2. After removal of 2 bases from V and 2 bases from J, the junction contained 11 bases not matched to a gene. Germline CDR1 and CDR2: LGHDT and YNNKEL (reference sequence). The CDR3 loop spans 19 amino acids. As DNA, the CDR3 is TGTGCCAGCAGCCAAACAATGCCGGGACTAGCGGGGGACGCCTACGAGCAGTACTTC. This sequence encodes CASSQTMPGLAGDAYEQYF.

The chain joins TRBV6-2 or TRBV6-3 to TRBJ1-5; unclear D gene. This CDR3 spans 15 amino acids. The V end lost 2 bases, the J end lost 1 base, and 9 bases lay between the germline ends. The germline CDR1 and CDR2 sequences are MNHEY and SVGEGT. The CDR3 spells CASSYEEGSNQPQHF. The CDR3 DNA is TGTGCCAGCAGTTACGAGGAGGGAAGCAATCAGCCCCAGCATTTT.

This chain connects TRBV4-3 to TRBJ2-1; possibly TRBD2 for D (5 bases). Between the trimmed V and J ends, which lost 0 bases and 3 bases, there was a span of 9 bases. CDR3 length: 15 amino acids. CDR1 is LGHNA, CDR2 YSLEER, per germline. CDR3 amino acids: CASSQELRVYNEQFF. CDR3 bases: TGCGCCAGCAGCCAAGAACTGCGGGTCTACAATGAGCAGTTCTTC.

This chain joins TRBV5-1 and TRBJ2-7; D gene unclear. Germline values: CDR1 SGHRS, CDR2 YFSETQ. V shed 0 bases and J shed 6 bases, with 7 bases lying between them. The CDR3 consists of 12 residues. The CDR3 is CASSLALSEQYF. Here the CDR3 DNA reads TGCGCCAGCAGCTTGGCACTGAGCGAGCAGTACTTC.

This chain uses TRBV6-5 with TRBJ1-3, with 10 nucleotides matching TRBD1. CDR1 is MNHEY, CDR2 SVGAGI, per germline. The CDR3 length is 15 residues. The V and J ends lost 6 bases and 7 bases, in that order; junction bases with no gene match: 9. The CDR3 region has the DNA TGTGCCAGCAGCCCCGACAGGGGGCTGTACAACACCATATATTTT. It specifies CASSPDRGLYNTIYF.

The V gene is TRBV4-3, the J gene TRBJ2-3, with D possibly TRBD2 on 5 matching bases. Germline V gene data show CDR1 as LGHNA and CDR2 as YSLEER. The CDR3 is 15 residues long. Trimming stripped 4 bases from V and 1 base from J, with 12 bases between. The CDR3 spells CASSRRRSGTDTQYF. CDR3 sequence (DNA): TGCGCCAGCAGCCGGAGGCGCTCCGGCACAGATACGCAGTATTTT.

The V gene is TRBV3-1 (or the pseudogene TRBV3-2), the J gene TRBJ2-1; a weak D match, TRBD2 (5 bases). The germline V and J ends were trimmed by 0 bases and 7 bases, with 10 bases remaining between them. The germline V gene encodes CDR1 LGHDT and CDR2 YNNKEL (reference sequence). This CDR3 region has 14 residues. The CDR3 region has the DNA TGTGCCAGCAGCCAAGATTGGGAGCGGAATGAGCAGTTCTTC. It translates to CASSQDWERNEQFF.

The rearrangement joins TRBV9 to TRBJ2-1, with TRBD2 matching 12 bases. Germline V CDR1 and CDR2: SGDLS, YYNGEE. The CDR3 runs 18 residues. Trimming cost V 0 bases and J 6 bases; bases outside gene matches: 10. In DNA form, the CDR3 reads TGTGCCAGCAGCGTAGCTGGAGCTAGCGGGGGGGTAAGCAATGAGCAGTTCTTC. Protein: CASSVAGASGGVSNEQFF.